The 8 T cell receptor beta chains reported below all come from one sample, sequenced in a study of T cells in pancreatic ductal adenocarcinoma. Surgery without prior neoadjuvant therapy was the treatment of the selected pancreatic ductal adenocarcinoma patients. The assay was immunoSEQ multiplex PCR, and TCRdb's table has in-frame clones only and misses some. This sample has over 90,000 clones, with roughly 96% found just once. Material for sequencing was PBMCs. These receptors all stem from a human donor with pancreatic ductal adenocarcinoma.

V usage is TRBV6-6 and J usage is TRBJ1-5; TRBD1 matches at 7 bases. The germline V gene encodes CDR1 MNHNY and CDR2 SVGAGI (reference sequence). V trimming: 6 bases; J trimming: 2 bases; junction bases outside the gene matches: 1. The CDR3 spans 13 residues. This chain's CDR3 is CASRTGGNQPQHF. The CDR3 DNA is TGTGCCAGCAGAACAGGGGGCAATCAGCCCCAGCATTTT.

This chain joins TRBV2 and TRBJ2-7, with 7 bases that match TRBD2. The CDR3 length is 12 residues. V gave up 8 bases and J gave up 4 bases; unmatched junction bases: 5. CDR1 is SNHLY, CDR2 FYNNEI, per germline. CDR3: CASLAAPYEQYF. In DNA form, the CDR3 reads TGTGCCAGCCTAGCGGCACCATACGAGCAGTACTTC.

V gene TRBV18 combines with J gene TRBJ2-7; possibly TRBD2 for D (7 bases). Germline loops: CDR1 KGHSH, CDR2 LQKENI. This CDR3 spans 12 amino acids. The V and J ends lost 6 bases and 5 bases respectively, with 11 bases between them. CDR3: CASSRGAHEQYF. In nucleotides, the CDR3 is TGTGCCAGCTCCCGGGGGGCCCACGAGCAGTACTTC.

CDR3: CASSSTSGGWNEQFF. CDR3 nucleotides: TGCGCCAGCAGTTCGACTAGCGGGGGGTGGAATGAGCAGTTCTTC. The rearrangement joins TRBV5-1 to TRBJ2-1, with TRBD2 identical over 13 bases. From germline, CDR1 is SGHRS and CDR2 YFSETQ. Germline trimming cut 5 bases from V and 7 bases from J; bases unmatched to any gene: 6. The CDR3 spans 15 residues.

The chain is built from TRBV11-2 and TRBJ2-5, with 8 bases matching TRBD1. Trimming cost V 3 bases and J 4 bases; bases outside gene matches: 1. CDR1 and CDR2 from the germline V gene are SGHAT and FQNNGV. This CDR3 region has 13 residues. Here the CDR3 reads CASSLQGAETQYF. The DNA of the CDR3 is TGTGCCAGCAGCTTGCAGGGGGCAGAGACCCAGTACTTC.

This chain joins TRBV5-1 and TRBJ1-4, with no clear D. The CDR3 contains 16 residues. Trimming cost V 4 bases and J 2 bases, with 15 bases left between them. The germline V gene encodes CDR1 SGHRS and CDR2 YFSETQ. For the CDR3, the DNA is TGCGCCAGCAGCCCGAACCCAGGCTCGACTAATGAAAAACTGTTTTTT. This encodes CASSPNPGSTNEKLFF.

This chain's CDR3 is CASSLAAGGGTDTQYF. CDR3 nucleotides: TGTGCCAGCAGCTTAGCGGCGGGAGGGGGCACAGATACGCAGTATTTT. The rearrangement joins TRBV7-6 to TRBJ2-3; 9 bases fit TRBD2. In germline, CDR1 is SGHVS, CDR2 FNYEAQ. The CDR3 extends over 16 amino acids. After removal of 0 bases from V and 1 base from J, the junction contained 2 bases not matched to a gene.

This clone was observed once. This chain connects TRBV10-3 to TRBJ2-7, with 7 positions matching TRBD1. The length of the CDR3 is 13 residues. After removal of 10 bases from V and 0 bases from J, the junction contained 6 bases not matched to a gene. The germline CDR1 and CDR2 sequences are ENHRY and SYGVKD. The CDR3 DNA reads TGTGCCACCCAACAGGGGAGCTCCTACGAGCAGTACTTC. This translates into CATQQGSSYEQYF.